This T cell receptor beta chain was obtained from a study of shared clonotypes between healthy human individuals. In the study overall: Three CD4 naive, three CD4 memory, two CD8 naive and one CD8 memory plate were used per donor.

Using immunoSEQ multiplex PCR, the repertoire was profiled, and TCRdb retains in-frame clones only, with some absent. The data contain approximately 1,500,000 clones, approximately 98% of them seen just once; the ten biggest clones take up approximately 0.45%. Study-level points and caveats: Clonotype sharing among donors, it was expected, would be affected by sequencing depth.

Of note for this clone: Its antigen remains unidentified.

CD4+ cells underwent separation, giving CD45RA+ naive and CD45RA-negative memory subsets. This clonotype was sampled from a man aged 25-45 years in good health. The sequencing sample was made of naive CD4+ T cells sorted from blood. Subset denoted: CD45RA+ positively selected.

CDR3 in DNA: TGTGCCAGTAGTGTTCCCGCCGGGGAGCAGTTCTTC. Translating it yields CASSVPAGEQFF. The V gene is TRBV19, the J gene TRBJ2-1, with no clear D. Germline CDR1 and CDR2: LNHDA and SQIVND (reference sequence). CDR3 size: 12 residues. V was cut by 5 bases and J by 10 bases, with 12 bases left in between.